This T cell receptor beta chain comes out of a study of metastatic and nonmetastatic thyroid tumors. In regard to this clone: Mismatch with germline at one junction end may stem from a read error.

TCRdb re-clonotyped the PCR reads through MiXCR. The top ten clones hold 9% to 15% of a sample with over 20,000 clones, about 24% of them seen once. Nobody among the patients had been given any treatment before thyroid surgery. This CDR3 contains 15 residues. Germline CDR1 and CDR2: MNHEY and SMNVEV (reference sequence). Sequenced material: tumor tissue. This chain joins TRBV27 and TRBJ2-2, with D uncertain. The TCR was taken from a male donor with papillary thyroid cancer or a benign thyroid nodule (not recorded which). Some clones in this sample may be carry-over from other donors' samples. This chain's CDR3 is CASSLRQAVTRELFF. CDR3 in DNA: TGTGCCAGCAGTTTACGGCAGGCAGTCACCCGGGAGCTGTTTTTT.